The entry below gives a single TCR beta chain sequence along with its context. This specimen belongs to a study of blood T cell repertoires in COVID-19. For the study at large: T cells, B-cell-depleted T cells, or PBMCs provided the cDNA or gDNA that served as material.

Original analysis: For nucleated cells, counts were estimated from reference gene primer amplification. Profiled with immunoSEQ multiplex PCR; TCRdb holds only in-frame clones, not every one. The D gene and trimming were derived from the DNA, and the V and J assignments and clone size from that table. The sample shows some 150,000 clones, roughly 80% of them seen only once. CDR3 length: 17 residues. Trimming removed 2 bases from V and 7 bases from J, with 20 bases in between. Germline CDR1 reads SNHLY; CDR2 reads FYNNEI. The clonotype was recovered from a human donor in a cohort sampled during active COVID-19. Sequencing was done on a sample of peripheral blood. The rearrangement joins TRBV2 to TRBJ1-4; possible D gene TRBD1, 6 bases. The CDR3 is CASSERAFMVRGEKLFF. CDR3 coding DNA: TGTGCCAGCAGTGAAAGGGCATTTATGGTCAGGGGTGAAAAACTGTTTTTT.